This T cell receptor beta chain originates from a study of low-dose radiotherapy and immunotherapy resistance in tumors (dated by TCRdb to between 2021 and 2024). For the wider study: Cohort 1 received 0.5 Gy per fraction every 2 weeks, with a prescribed total PTV dose of 6.5 Gy. In Cohort 2, 1 Gy per fraction was delivered every two weeks, for a total of 13 Gy over 26 weeks. Nivolumab and ipilimumab were both given intravenously, with nivolumab at a 240 mg flat dose every two weeks and ipilimumab at 1 mg/kg every six weeks. Intravenous cyclophosphamide at 200 mg/m2 was administered every two weeks, one day ahead of each radiation and immunotherapy administration. Starting on cycle 1 day 1, patients took 300 mg of aspirin by mouth once daily for four cycles. Randomization of trial participants into treatment groups was not performed. Eight patients were included in the translational analysis, namely three from the first dose cohort plus the first five from the second dose cohort.

Instrument on record: Illumina HiSeq 2500. To make first-strand cDNA, Superscript III was used along with a set of TRAV- and TRBV-specific primers so that both the TCRalpha and TCRbeta chains were covered. TCRs were amplified for around 20 PCR cycles with Phusion, using a constant-region primer paired with the adapter attached to the V primers. Isolated mRNA was amplified with the MessageAmp II aRNA Amplification Kit, using an approximately 15-hour in vitro transcription at 37°C. The Dynabeads mRNA DIRECT Purification Kit was used to isolate mRNA for TCR sequencing. A second roughly 25-cycle Phusion PCR added indexed Illumina adapters, and products were purified with AMPure XP beads. The original pipeline was this. Custom Perl scripts were used to pool TCR sequences that encoded the same protein, to remove out-of-frame sequences, and to calculate the abundance of each clonotype. The analysis excluded TCR sequences that were supported by just one read. Shannon entropy, Gini index, clonality, richness, and the frequency of TCRs shared between repertoires were included as repertoire metrics. Using fastp at Q25 and MiXCR, TCRdb reprocessed the public reads and kept productive beta chains. Rows are combined by CDR3 protein, so each entry shows the most common genes and DNA. What appears here as the V and J calls and clone size reflects TCRdb's work, not the paper's. This sample comprises 65,000 to 85,000 distinct CDR3 sequences, less than 20% of them detected only once. The ten largest clones capture less than 1.5% of the sample.

V has 2 bases trimmed and J has 0 bases trimmed; junction bases matching no gene number 6. Taken from cysteine to phenylalanine, the CDR3 has 17 residues. Left in the record is the CDR3 DNA by itself, 51 bases read in frame from the first base. CDR1 and CDR2 were assigned from the germline V gene as SGHAT and FQNNGV. The time point label of this sample denotes: after trial treatment. The treatment or condition tag for this specimen amounts to: LDRT plus nivolumab, ipilimumab, low-dose cyclophosphamide and aspirin (RACIN trial). The donors came from RACIN, which was a single-arm phase I dose-escalation trial that paired nivolumab and ipilimumab with aspirin, low-dose cyclophosphamide and low-dose radiotherapy. Patients were eligible if they had advanced solid tumors that were TIL-negative. This clonotype was observed many times. This clone's antigen is unknown. No quality values exist for individual bases; no much larger clone is one base distant.

This sample comprised PBMCs, obtained after low-dose radiotherapy plus immunotherapy. The origin of this receptor is a male donor with prostate cancer. This sequence uses TRBV11-2 and TRBJ2-1; 8 nucleotides in the junction match TRBD2. The DNA sequence is given as TGTGCCAGCAGCTTAATGCTAAGCGGGAGCTCCTACAATGAGCAGTTCTTC. It specifies CASSLMLSGSSYNEQFF.